Below, one T cell receptor (beta chain) is given with its context. Its antigen is not identified. A second PCR of roughly 7 to 11 cycles used a sample-barcoded 5' primer and a J-beta primer mix. Sequencing recovered at least 2.5 million CDR3-containing paired-end reads from each sample. In TCRdb, the 5' RACE reads were re-called with MiXCR into one record per CDR3 protein. The sample comprises hundreds of thousands of distinct CDR3 sequences, approximately 25% of which are singletons, and under 9.5% rests with the top ten. The record originates from a study of blood T cells in healthy people across ages. Study-level points and caveats: Conclusively comparing naive with antigen-experienced cells was impossible with unsorted PBMCs.

V shed 6 bases, J shed 5 bases, and the junction held 9 bases outside the gene matches. Germline CDR1 MNHNS, CDR2 SASEGT. This CDR3 region has 14 residues. Each sample gave at least 6 million isolated PBMCs. These data are also associated with another study on T cells of mothers and their children. That paper states: Donors comprised a few healthy Caucasian mothers plus their six children.

Sequenced sample: blood. The receptor's source is a boy between 10 and 17 years old in good health. V is TRBV6-1 and J is TRBJ2-5, with 7 bases lining up with TRBD2. Here the CDR3 DNA reads TGTGCCAGCAGCCCAGCGGGACGTGCGGAGACCCAGTACTTC. This codes for CASSPAGRAETQYF.